The 13 T cell receptor beta chains listed next were all sequenced from one sample in a study of blood T cell repertoires in COVID-19. The assay was immunoSEQ multiplex PCR, and TCRdb's table has in-frame clones only and misses some. The sample carries 55,000 to 70,000 clones, 75% to 95% recorded once. The sample comprised peripheral blood. The origin of the receptors is a man aged 40-55 years with COVID-19, enrolled during active disease.

This clone was found once. V usage is TRBV7-7 and J usage is TRBJ2-3; TRBD1 agrees at 8 bases. The CDR3 spans 16 residues. Germline values: CDR1 SSHAT, CDR2 FNYEAQ (reference sequence). V was clipped by 4 bases and J by 1 base; unmatched bases: 7. In nucleotides, the CDR3 is TGTGCCAGCAGCTCCCAGACAGGGGTAGGCACAGATACGCAGTATTTT. As protein: CASSSQTGVGTDTQYF.

The chain employs TRBV6-5 and TRBJ1-5, with D unclear. The CDR3 is made up of 12 amino acids. Germline loops: CDR1 MNHEY, CDR2 SVGAGI. Trimming took off 6 bases at V and 4 bases at J, with 7 bases between the two ends. CDR3 protein: CASRTENQPQHF. CDR3 DNA: TGTGCCAGCAGAACGGAGAATCAGCCCCAGCATTTT.

The CDR3 sequence: CASSHGQDPNYGYTF. The CDR3 DNA reads TGTGCCAGCAGTCACGGACAGGACCCTAACTATGGCTACACCTTC. J is TRBJ1-2 and V is TRBV6-5; 7 bases fit TRBD1. There are 15 residues in the CDR3. Germline V gives CDR1 MNHEY, CDR2 SVGAGI. V lost 5 bases to trimming and J lost 0 bases; unmatched junction nucleotides: 6.

The chain links TRBV6-1 to TRBJ1-1, with D hard to call. Germline V gene sequence: CDR1 MNHNS, CDR2 SASEGT. This CDR3 is 14 amino acids long. The ends were cut back, 3 bases at V and 4 bases at J, with 12 bases in the middle. CDR3 loop: CASSDGSAGTEAFF. As DNA, the CDR3 is TGTGCCAGCAGTGACGGCTCGGCAGGCACTGAAGCTTTCTTT.

This chain connects TRBV6-2 or TRBV6-3 to TRBJ2-7; perhaps TRBD1 as D (6 bases). Germline CDR1 MNHEY, CDR2 SVGEGT. This CDR3 has 14 residues. V was trimmed by 5 bases and J by 2 bases, leaving 13 bases between them. CDR3 bases: TGTGCCAGCAGTACAGGGTCGGCCCCCTACGAGCAGTACTTC. Amino acids: CASSTGSAPYEQYF.

The chain employs TRBV15 and TRBJ1-5; D is perhaps TRBD1 (5 bases). V lost 0 bases and J 6 bases, leaving 12 bases between the germline ends. Germline V gives CDR1 LNHNV, CDR2 YYDKDF (reference sequence). The CDR3 contains 15 residues. In DNA form, the CDR3 reads TGTGCCACCAGCAGAGATTTGACAGTAGGTCAGCCCCAGCATTTT. It is translated as CATSRDLTVGQPQHF.

The chain couples TRBV11-2 to TRBJ1-2, with D uncertain. Trimming took 3 bases from V and 6 from J, leaving 17 bases between them. CDR3 size: 15 residues. CDR1 is SGHAT and CDR2 is FQNNGV in the germline V gene. CDR3 DNA: TGTGCCAGCAGCTTCACCCCAGGATCGGGAGATGGCTACACCTTC. Its translation is CASSFTPGSGDGYTF. Filled out from reference TRBV11-2 and TRBJ1-2, the complete variable domain reads EAGVAQSPRYKIIEKRQSVAFWCNPISGHATLYWYQQILGQGPKLLIQFQNNGVVDDSQLPKDRFSAERLKGVDSTLKIQPAKLEDSAVYLCASSFTPGSGDGYTFGSGTRLTVV.

This clone was observed a few times. The chain recombines TRBV28 with TRBJ2-1, with 8 nucleotides matching TRBD2. The CDR3 covers 18 residues. Germline CDR1 reads MDHEN; CDR2 reads SYDVKM. The V segment lost 3 bases and the J segment 2 bases; nucleotides outside the gene matches: 12. DNA of the CDR3: TGTGCCAGCAGTTTTCCCTCCTACGAGCGGGGGACCTACAATGAGCAGTTCTTC. Its translation is CASSFPSYERGTYNEQFF.

The CDR3 region has the DNA TGCAGTGCTAGTACTAGCGGGGGGGCCTTGTATACGCAGTATTTT. Protein sequence: CSASTSGGALYTQYF. V is TRBV20-1 and J is TRBJ2-3; 13 bases line up with TRBD2. The V segment lost 3 bases and the J segment 7 bases; nucleotides outside the gene matches: 7. Germline lookup yields CDR1 DFQATT and CDR2 SNEGSKA (reference sequence). The CDR3 contains 15 residues.

V is TRBV5-4 and J is TRBJ1-4; possibly TRBD1 for D (6 bases). The CDR3 loop spans 17 amino acids. Trimming removed 0 bases from V and 6 bases from J, with 18 bases in between. The V gene's germline CDR1 is SGHNT and CDR2 YYREEE (reference sequence). CDR3 DNA: TGTGCCAGCAGCTTGGGGGTGGGTGACAGGAGACATGAAAAACTGTTTTTT. Translated: CASSLGVGDRRHEKLFF.

The V call is TRBV7-3, the J call TRBJ2-1; 9 bases are shared with TRBD1. This CDR3 has 14 residues. Trimming took 11 bases from V and 8 from J; bases not matched to a gene: 13. CDR1 is SGHTA, CDR2 FQGTGA, per germline. The CDR3 is CASSTGQGGHEQFF. The CDR3 nucleotides read TGTGCCTCCTCGACGGGACAGGGTGGCCATGAGCAGTTCTTC.

This clone came up once. The chain joins TRBV5-1 to TRBJ2-3; the match to TRBD1 covers 7 bases. Germline V gene data show CDR1 as SGHRS and CDR2 as YFSETQ. Trimming removed 2 bases from V and 3 bases from J; junction bases left unmatched: 6. This CDR3 spans 15 amino acids. CDR3: CASSFYGTATDTQYF. CDR3 bases: TGCGCCAGCAGCTTTTACGGGACAGCAACAGATACGCAGTATTTT.

This clone showed up just a few times. The rearrangement joins TRBV2 to TRBJ2-3; TRBD2 aligns across 9 bases. Trimming took 7 bases from V and 6 from J; bases not matched to a gene: 11. CDR1 is SNHLY and CDR2 is FYNNEI in the germline V gene. The CDR3 sequence is 15 residues long. CDR3 loop: CASIPGLAVVDTQYF. Written as DNA, the CDR3 is TGTGCCAGCATCCCGGGACTAGCTGTTGTGGATACGCAGTATTTT.